These 8 T cell receptor beta chains were sequenced from one sample in a study of shared clonotypes between healthy human individuals. CD8 cells classed as naive were CD45RO-negative and positively selected for CCR7, excluding terminally differentiated effector memory CD45RA+ cells. Only in-frame clones appear in the TCRdb table, and some are missing; sequencing was by immunoSEQ multiplex PCR. This repertoire shows 560,000 or so clones, 90% to 97% found once; its top ten account for less than 0.13%. Material: naive CD8+ T cells sorted from blood. Receptors were obtained from a woman aged 25 to 39 in good health.

The CDR3 sequence is CASSLGGPTFTDTQYF. CDR3 DNA sequence: TGTGCCAGCAGCTTGGGAGGTCCAACTTTCACAGATACGCAGTATTTT. The chain links TRBV5-6 to TRBJ2-3; D call uncertain. This CDR3 contains 16 residues. V dropped 0 bases and J dropped 2 bases, with 13 bases sitting between them. The V gene's germline CDR1 is SGHDT and CDR2 YYEEEE.

The rearrangement joins TRBV10-2 to TRBJ2-7; D not resolved. This CDR3 comprises 13 residues. Looked up from germline, CDR1 is WSHSY and CDR2 is SAAADI. The V and J ends lost 3 bases and 3 bases respectively, with 9 bases between them. The chain's CDR3 is CASSDGEIYEQYF. Here the CDR3 DNA reads TGCGCCAGCAGTGATGGCGAAATCTACGAGCAGTACTTC.

The chain uses TRBV29-1 and TRBJ2-6; tentatively, D is TRBD1 (5 bases). Germline lookup yields CDR1 SQVTM and CDR2 ANQGSEA. Trimming pared 1 base from V and 2 bases from J, leaving 15 bases between. The CDR3 consists of 17 residues. CDR3 region: CSVEVGQRVPGANVLTF. DNA of the CDR3: TGCAGCGTTGAAGTTGGACAAAGAGTACCTGGGGCCAACGTCCTGACTTTC.

The J gene is TRBJ2-7, the V gene TRBV28, with D possibly being TRBD1 (6 bases). The V gene lost 3 bases and the J gene lost 1 base, with 10 bases spanning the gap. Germline-derived CDR1 and CDR2 are MDHEN and SYDVKM. The CDR3 is 14 residues long. The DNA of the CDR3 is TGTGCCAGCAGTTTGGGACATTATTCCTACGAGCAGTACTTC. It specifies CASSLGHYSYEQYF.

This rearrangement joins TRBV28 to TRBJ1-4; possibly TRBD1 for D (6 bases). The CDR3 has 15 amino acids. V shed 5 bases and J shed 7 bases, with 17 bases lying between them. Germline CDR1 is MDHEN and CDR2 is SYDVKM. The CDR3 DNA reads as TGTGCCAGCAGTCCCCAACAGGGAATGGGTGAAAAACTGTTTTTT. Protein product: CASSPQQGMGEKLFF.

The chain combines TRBV7-8 with TRBJ2-1, with 9 bases lining up with TRBD2. There are 16 residues in the CDR3. The V gene end was trimmed by 4 bases and the J gene end by 3 bases; junction bases not matched to a gene: 7. Germline V gives CDR1 SGHVS, CDR2 FQNEAQ. CDR3 region: CASSWALAGNYNEQFF. DNA of the CDR3: TGTGCCAGCAGCTGGGCTCTAGCGGGAAACTACAATGAGCAGTTCTTC. The whole variable domain, remainder taken from reference TRBV7-8 and TRBJ2-1, is GAGVSQSPRYKVAKRGQDVALRCDPISGHVSLFWYQQALGQGPEFLTYFQNEAQLDKSGLPSDRFFAERPEGSVSTLKIQRTQQEDSAVYLCASSWALAGNYNEQFFGPGTRLTVL.

This chain joins TRBV19 and TRBJ1-5; D is unclear. The germline V and J ends were trimmed by 2 bases and 4 bases, with 6 bases remaining between them. CDR1 is LNHDA, CDR2 SQIVND, per germline (reference sequence). CDR3 size: 13 residues. In DNA, the CDR3 is TGTGCCAGTAGTATACTTCTGAATCAGCCCCAGCATTTT. It specifies CASSILLNQPQHF.

V usage is TRBV6-1 and J usage is TRBJ1-1; the D is unclear. Trimming shortened V by 1 base and J by 2 bases, and 11 bases separated the two germline ends. The CDR3 is 15 residues long. From germline, CDR1 is MNHNS and CDR2 SASEGT. DNA for the CDR3: TGTGCCAGCAGTGAAGGAGCAGTCCTCAACACTGAAGCTTTCTTT. It encodes CASSEGAVLNTEAFF.